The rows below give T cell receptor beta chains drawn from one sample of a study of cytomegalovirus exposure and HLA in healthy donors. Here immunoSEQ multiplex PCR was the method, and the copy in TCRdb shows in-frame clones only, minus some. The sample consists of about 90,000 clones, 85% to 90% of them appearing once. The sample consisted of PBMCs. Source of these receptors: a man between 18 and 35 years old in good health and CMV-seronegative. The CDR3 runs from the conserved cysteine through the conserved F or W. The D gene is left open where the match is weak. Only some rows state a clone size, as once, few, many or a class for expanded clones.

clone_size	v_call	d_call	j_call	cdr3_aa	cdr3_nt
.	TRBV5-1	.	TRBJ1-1	CASSPRGNTEAFF	TGCGCCAGCAGCCCGCGGGGTAACACTGAAGCTTTCTTT
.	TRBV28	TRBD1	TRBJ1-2	CASSLYRGHDGYTF	TGTGCCAGCAGTTTGTACAGGGGGCACGATGGCTACACCTTC
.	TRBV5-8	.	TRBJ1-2	CASRPRTAKYGYTF	TGTGCCAGCAGGCCACGGACAGCGAAGTATGGCTACACCTTC
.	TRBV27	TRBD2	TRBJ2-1	CATSRLAGGREQFF	TGTGCCACCTCTAGACTAGCGGGAGGGAGGGAGCAGTTCTTC
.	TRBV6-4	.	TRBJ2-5	CANSDGGGTQYF	TGTGCCAACTCCGACGGGGGTGGGACCCAGTACTTC
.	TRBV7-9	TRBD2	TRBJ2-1	CASSRGLAGGIYNEQFF	TGTGCCAGCAGTAGGGGACTAGCGGGGGGTATCTACAATGAGCAGTTCTTC
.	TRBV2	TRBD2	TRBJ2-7	CASSLAGGVHEQYF	TGTGCCAGCAGTTTAGCGGGAGGGGTACACGAGCAGTACTTC
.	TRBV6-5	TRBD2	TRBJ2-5	CASSYAGGGQETQYF	TGTGCCAGCAGTTACGCGGGAGGGGGCCAAGAGACCCAGTACTTC
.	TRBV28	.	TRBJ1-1	CASSLQNTEAFF	TGTGCCAGCAGTTTACAGAACACTGAAGCTTTCTTT
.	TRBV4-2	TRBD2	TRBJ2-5	CASSQGGGIAGGSETQYF	TGTGCCAGCAGCCAAGGGGGGGGGATAGCGGGAGGTAGCGAGACCCAGTACTTC
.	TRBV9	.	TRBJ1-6	CASSVEPSSSYNSPLHF	TGTGCCAGCAGCGTAGAGCCGTCTAGCTCCTATAATTCACCCCTCCACTTT
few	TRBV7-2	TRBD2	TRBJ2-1	CASSPLAGFLSSYNEQFF	TGTGCCAGCAGCCCGCTAGCGGGCTTCCTAAGCTCCTACAATGAGCAGTTCTTC
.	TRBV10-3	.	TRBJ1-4	CAIGTTTNEKLFF	TGTGCCATAGGGACTACAACTAATGAAAAACTGTTTTTT
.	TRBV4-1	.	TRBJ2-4	CASSQGSQNIQYF	TGCGCCAGCAGCCAAGGTAGCCAGAACATTCAGTACTTC
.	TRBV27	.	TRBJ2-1	CASSSSYRQAAGNNEQFF	TGTGCCAGCAGTTCTTCCTATAGACAGGCTGCCGGGAACAATGAGCAGTTCTTC
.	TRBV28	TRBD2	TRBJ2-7	CASSFLGLAGAPYEQYF	TGTGCCAGCAGTTTTCTGGGACTAGCGGGAGCCCCCTACGAGCAGTACTTC
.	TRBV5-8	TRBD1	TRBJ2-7	CASSPGTDDYEQYF	TGTGCCAGCAGCCCCGGGACAGACGACTACGAGCAGTACTTC
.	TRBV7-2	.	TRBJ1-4	CASSLWRATNEKLFF	TGTGCCAGCAGCTTATGGAGAGCAACTAATGAAAAACTGTTTTTT
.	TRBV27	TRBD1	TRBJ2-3	CASSYRGTADTQYF	TGTGCCAGCAGTTACAGGGGGACGGCAGATACGCAGTATTTT
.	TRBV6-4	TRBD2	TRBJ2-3	CASSDIAGETDTQYF	TGTGCCAGCAGTGACATAGCGGGGGAAACAGATACGCAGTATTTT
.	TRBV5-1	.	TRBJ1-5	CASHPRNSSLPNQPQHF	TGCGCCAGTCACCCCAGAAACAGCTCCCTTCCCAATCAGCCCCAGCATTTT
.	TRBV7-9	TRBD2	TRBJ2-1	CAISSGGTYNEQFF	TGTGCCATCTCAAGCGGGGGGACCTACAATGAGCAGTTCTTC
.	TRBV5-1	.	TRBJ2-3	CASSSLPTDTQYF	TGCGCCAGCAGCTCCCTACCCACAGATACGCAGTATTTT
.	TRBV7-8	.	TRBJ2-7	CASSPREGYEQYF	TGTGCCAGCAGCCCGCGTGAGGGCTACGAGCAGTACTTC
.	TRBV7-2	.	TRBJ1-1	CASSLSGAGTEAFF	TGTGCCAGCAGCTTATCAGGGGCGGGCACTGAAGCTTTCTTT
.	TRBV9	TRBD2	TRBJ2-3	CASSVGGRTSGSPTDTQYF	TGTGCCAGCAGCGTAGGGGGGAGAACTAGCGGGAGCCCCACAGATACGCAGTATTTT
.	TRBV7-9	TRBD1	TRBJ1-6	CASSGQGASSPLHF	TGTGCCAGCAGCGGACAGGGGGCTTCTTCACCCCTCCACTTT
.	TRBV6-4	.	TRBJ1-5	CASRADPGRTYSNQPQHF	TGTGCCAGCAGAGCAGACCCGGGAAGGACCTATAGCAATCAGCCCCAGCATTTT
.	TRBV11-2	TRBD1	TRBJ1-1	CASSPGQSNTEAFF	TGTGCCAGCAGTCCGGGACAGAGTAACACTGAAGCTTTCTTT
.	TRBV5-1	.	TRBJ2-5	CASSGGRGTEETQYF	TGCGCCAGCAGTGGCGGAAGGGGGACCGAAGAGACCCAGTACTTC